This T cell receptor beta chain was observed in a study of early T cells in non-severe SARS-CoV-2 infection. Study background: The study sequenced bulk RNA from unsorted whole blood, with chains unpaired.

The sample holds a few counts of this clonotype. The antigen is unknown. Separate cDNA molecules each had unique molecular identifiers attached to them. From the 5' RACE reads, TCRdb called clonotypes with MiXCR, one entry per CDR3 protein. The sample records tens of thousands of distinct CDR3 sequences, about a tenth being singletons. The study's findings and limits: The VDJdb matching leaned toward anti-spike CD8 responses and overlooked private and CD4 specificities.

V was pared by 3 bases and J by 4 bases, with 11 bases between. This CDR3 has 14 residues. The germline V gene encodes CDR1 SGHTA and CDR2 FQGNSA. This receptor was identified in an adult who was a healthcare worker with PCR-confirmed SARS-CoV-2 infection or an uninfected control (not recorded which). Sequenced material: whole blood, taken at baseline. J is TRBJ2-3 and V is TRBV7-2; perhaps TRBD1 as D (6 bases). CDR3 coding DNA: TGTGCCAGCAGCTTTCTGGGACATTCAGATACGCAGTATTTT. It translates to CASSFLGHSDTQYF.